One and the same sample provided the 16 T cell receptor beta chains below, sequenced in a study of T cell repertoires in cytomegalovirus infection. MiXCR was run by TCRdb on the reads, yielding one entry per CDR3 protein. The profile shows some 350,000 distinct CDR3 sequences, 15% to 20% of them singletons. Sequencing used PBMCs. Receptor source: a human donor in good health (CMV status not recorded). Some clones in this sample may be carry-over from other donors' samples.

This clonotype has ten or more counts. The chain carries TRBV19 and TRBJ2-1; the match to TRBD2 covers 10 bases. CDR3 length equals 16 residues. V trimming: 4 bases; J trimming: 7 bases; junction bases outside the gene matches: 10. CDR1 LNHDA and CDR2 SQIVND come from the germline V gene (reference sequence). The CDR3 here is CASSRSGRASLNEQFF. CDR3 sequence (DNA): TGTGCCAGTAGTAGGAGCGGGAGGGCCTCATTAAATGAGCAGTTCTTC.

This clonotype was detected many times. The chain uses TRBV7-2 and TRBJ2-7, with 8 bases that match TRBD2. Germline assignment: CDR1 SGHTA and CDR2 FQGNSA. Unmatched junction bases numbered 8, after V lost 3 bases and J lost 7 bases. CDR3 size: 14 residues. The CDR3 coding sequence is TGTGCCAGCAGCTTGCCGGGGGGGTGGGCGGAGCAGTACTTC. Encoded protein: CASSLPGGWAEQYF. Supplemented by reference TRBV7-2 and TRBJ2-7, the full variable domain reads GAGVSQSPSNKVTEKGKDVELRCDPISGHTALYWYRQSLGQGLEFLIYFQGNSAPDKSGLPSDRFSAERTGGSVSTLTIQRTQQEDSAVYLCASSLPGGWAEQYFGPGTRLTVT.

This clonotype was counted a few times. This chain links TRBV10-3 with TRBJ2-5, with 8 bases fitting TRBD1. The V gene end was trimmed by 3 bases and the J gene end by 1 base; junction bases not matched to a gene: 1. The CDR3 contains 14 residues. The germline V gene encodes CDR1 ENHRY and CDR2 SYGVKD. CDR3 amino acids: CAISDGTGQETQYF. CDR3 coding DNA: TGTGCCATCAGTGATGGGACAGGCCAAGAGACCCAGTACTTC.

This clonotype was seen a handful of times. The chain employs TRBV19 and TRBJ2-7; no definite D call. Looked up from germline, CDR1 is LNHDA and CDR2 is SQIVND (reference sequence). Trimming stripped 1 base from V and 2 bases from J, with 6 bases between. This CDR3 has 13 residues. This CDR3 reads CASSIASTYEQYF. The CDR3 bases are TGTGCCAGTAGTATAGCATCTACCTACGAGCAGTACTTC.

This chain's CDR3 is CASSLSGREDEQFF. Written as DNA, the CDR3 is TGTGCCAGCAGCTTATCCGGAAGAGAGGATGAGCAGTTCTTC. The rearrangement joins TRBV7-6 to TRBJ2-1; D is uncertain. Germline assignment: CDR1 SGHVS and CDR2 FNYEAQ. CDR3 length: 14 amino acids. Trimming removed 2 bases at V and 8 bases at J, with 13 bases between.

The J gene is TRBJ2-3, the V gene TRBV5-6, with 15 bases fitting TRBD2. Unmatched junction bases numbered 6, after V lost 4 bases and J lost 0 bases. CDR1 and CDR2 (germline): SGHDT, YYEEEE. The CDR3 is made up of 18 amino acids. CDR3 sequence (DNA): TGTGCCAGCAGCACCGGGACTAGCGGGGGGCCCAGCACAGATACGCAGTATTTT. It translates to CASSTGTSGGPSTDTQYF.

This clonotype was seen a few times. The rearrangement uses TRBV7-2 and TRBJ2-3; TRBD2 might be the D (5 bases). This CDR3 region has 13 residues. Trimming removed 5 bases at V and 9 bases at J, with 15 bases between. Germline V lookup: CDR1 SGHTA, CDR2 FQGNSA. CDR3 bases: TGTGCCAGCAGCCCCAGACTAATGGGAACGCAGTATTTT. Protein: CASSPRLMGTQYF.

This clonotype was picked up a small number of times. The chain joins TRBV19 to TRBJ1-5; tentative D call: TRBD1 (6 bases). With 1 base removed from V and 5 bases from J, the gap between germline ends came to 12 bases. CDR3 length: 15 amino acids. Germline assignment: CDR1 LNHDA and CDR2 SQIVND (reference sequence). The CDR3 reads CASSIVTGGYQPQHF. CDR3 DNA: TGTGCCAGTAGTATAGTGACAGGAGGGTATCAGCCCCAGCATTTT.

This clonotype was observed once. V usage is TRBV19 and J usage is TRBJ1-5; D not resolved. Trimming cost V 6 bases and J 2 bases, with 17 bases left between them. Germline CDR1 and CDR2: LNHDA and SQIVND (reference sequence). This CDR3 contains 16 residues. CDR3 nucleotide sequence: TGTGCCAGTAGAGTGAGTCTGGCCGTTGGCAATCAGCCCCAGCATTTT. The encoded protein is CASRVSLAVGNQPQHF.

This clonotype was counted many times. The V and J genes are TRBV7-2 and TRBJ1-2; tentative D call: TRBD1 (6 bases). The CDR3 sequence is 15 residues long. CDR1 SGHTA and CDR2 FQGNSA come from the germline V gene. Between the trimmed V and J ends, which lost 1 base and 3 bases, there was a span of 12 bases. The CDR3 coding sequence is TGTGCCAGCAGCTTAGATCGGGGGCCGGACTATGGCTACACCTTC. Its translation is CASSLDRGPDYGYTF.

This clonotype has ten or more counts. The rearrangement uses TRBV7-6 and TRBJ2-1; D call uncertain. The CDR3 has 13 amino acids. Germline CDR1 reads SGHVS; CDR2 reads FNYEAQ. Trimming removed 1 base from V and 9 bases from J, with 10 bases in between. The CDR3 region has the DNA TGTGCCAGCAGCTTAGAGTACCGAAGTGAGCAGTTCTTC. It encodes CASSLEYRSEQFF.

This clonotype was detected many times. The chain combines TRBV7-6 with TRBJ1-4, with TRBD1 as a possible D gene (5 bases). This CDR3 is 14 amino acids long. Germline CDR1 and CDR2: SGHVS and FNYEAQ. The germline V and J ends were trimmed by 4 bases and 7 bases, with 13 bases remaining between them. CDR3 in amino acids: CASSSLGVPEKLFF. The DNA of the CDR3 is TGTGCCAGCAGCTCCTTGGGGGTTCCTGAAAAACTGTTTTTT.

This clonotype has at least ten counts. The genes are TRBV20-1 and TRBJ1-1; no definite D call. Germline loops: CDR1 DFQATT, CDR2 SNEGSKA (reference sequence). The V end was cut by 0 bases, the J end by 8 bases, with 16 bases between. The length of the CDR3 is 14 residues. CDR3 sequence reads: CSARDFVRQTEAFF. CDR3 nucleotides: TGCAGTGCTAGAGATTTTGTTCGGCAGACCGAAGCTTTCTTT.

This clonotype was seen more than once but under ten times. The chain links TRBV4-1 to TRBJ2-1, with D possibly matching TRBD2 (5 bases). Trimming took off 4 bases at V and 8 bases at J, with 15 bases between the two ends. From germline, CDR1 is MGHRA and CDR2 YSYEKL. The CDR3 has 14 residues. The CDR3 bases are TGCGCCAGCAGCCGAGGCGCGGGTAAAGATGAGCAGTTCTTC. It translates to CASSRGAGKDEQFF.

This chain's CDR3 is CASSPSQGTGELFF. In nucleotides, the CDR3 is TGTGCCAGCTCACCAAGCCAGGGTACCGGGGAGCTGTTTTTT. V gene TRBV18 combines with J gene TRBJ2-2, with a weak D call TRBD1 (5 bases). Germline values: CDR1 KGHSH, CDR2 LQKENI. The CDR3 runs 14 residues. The V end lost 2 bases, the J end lost 5 bases, and 9 bases lay between the germline ends.

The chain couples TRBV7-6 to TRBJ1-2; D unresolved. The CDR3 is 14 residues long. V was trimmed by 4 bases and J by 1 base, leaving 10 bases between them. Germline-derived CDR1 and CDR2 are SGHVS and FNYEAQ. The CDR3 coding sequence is TGTGCCAGCAGCTCGCAGCGTTTTAACTATGGCTACACCTTC. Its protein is CASSSQRFNYGYTF.